Listed below are T cell receptor beta chains from one sample, sequenced in a study of graft-versus-host responses after intestinal transplantation. Sequencing used immunoSEQ multiplex PCR; TCRdb keeps in-frame clones, though not all of them. The data show approximately 37,000 clones, 85% to 90% seen once. Sequenced here: PBMCs, sampled around 280 days after transplant. The origin of the receptors is a human patient who received an intestinal transplant, so some T cells may come from the graft donor. Both conserved end residues are part of each CDR3. Fields, in order: D gene, V gene, clone size, CDR3 length, J gene, CDR3 DNA, CDR3 protein. D genes are given only for firm matches. Expanded clones are given a class, and other clones once, few, many or no size at all.

.,TRBV30,.,14,TRBJ2-2,TGTGCCTGGAGCGAGTCCAGTCATGTCGGGGAGCTGTTTTTT,CAWSESSHVGELFF
TRBD1,TRBV5-6,.,12,TRBJ2-7,TGTGCCAGCAGCAGGGGGCTCTCCGAGCAGTACTTC,CASSRGLSEQYF
.,TRBV7-2,.,15,TRBJ2-5,TGTGCCAGCAGCTTAGCGGGGCAAAAGGCGGAGACCCAGTACTTC,CASSLAGQKAETQYF
TRBD1,TRBV19,.,14,TRBJ1-2,TGTGCCAGTAGTCCCCAGGGGGCGAACTATGGCTACACCTTC,CASSPQGANYGYTF
.,TRBV27,.,16,TRBJ1-1,TGTGCCAGCAGTCCCTTCGGGGGGGGTCGCACCACTGAAGCTTTCTTT,CASSPFGGGRTTEAFF
.,TRBV19,.,13,TRBJ2-2,TGTGCCAGCTGGGCGGGACCGGACGGGGAGCTGTTTTTT,CASWAGPDGELFF
.,TRBV7-8,.,16,TRBJ1-5,TGTGCCAGCAGCTCGGGCCCGGGAATATTAAATCAGCCCCAGCATTTT,CASSSGPGILNQPQHF
.,TRBV27,few,14,TRBJ2-7,TGTGCCAGCAGTCCCCCATGGGGGCTGGACGAGCAGTACTTC,CASSPPWGLDEQYF
.,TRBV4-1,.,15,TRBJ1-5,TGCGCCAGCAGCCCCCCCGGGGTTAGCAATCAGCCCCAGCATTTT,CASSPPGVSNQPQHF
TRBD1,TRBV7-9,once,15,TRBJ1-2,TGTGCCAGCAGCAAAGGCCTGGGACAGAAGTATGGCTACACCTTC,CASSKGLGQKYGYTF
.,TRBV7-9,.,14,TRBJ1-3,TGTGCCAGCAGCTCTGACACTTCTGGAAACACCATATATTTT,CASSSDTSGNTIYF
TRBD1,TRBV7-2,once,13,TRBJ1-1,TGTGCCAGCAGCACGAGGACAGGGGGTGAAGCTTTCTTT,CASSTRTGGEAFF
TRBD1,TRBV5-1,.,13,TRBJ1-2,TGCGCCAGCAGCTTGGGACAGGGGATCGGCTACACCTTC,CASSLGQGIGYTF
TRBD1,TRBV11-3,.,16,TRBJ1-1,TGTGCCAGCAGCACCCCCCCCGGGACAGCCTCCACTGAAGCTTTCTTT,CASSTPPGTASTEAFF
TRBD2,TRBV4-2,.,17,TRBJ2-3,TGTGCCAGCAGCCGACCGCGGGGGGGAGATGGCACAGATACGCAGTATTTT,CASSRPRGGDGTDTQYF
.,TRBV7-3,.,13,TRBJ1-1,TGTGCCAGCAGCTCCCGACCCCGCGCGAAAGCTTTCTTT,CASSSRPRAKAFF
.,TRBV9,.,15,TRBJ2-1,TGTGCCAGCAGCCAAGAGGTCGGAGGGGACAATGAGCAGTTCTTC,CASSQEVGGDNEQFF
.,TRBV4-1,.,13,TRBJ2-4,TGCGCCAGCAGCCAAGATGCGGAAAACATTCAGTACTTC,CASSQDAENIQYF
.,TRBV7-9,once,14,TRBJ2-7,TGTGCCAGCAGCTTAGCGGGGGGCGGCTACGAGCAGTACTTC,CASSLAGGGYEQYF
.,TRBV1,.,16,TRBJ1-1,TGCACCAGCAGCAATCGGTTCGGGACAGCGAACACTGAAGCTTTCTTT,CTSSNRFGTANTEAFF
.,TRBV7-2,.,11,TRBJ1-2,TGTGCCAGCAGCTTAATGGATGGCTACACCTTC,CASSLMDGYTF
.,TRBV29-1,.,10,TRBJ1-4,TGCAGCGCCTTTAATGAAAAACTGTTTTTT,CSAFNEKLFF
.,TRBV2,.,16,TRBJ1-5,TGTGCCAGCAGTCTTTCCCAGGTAGTTAGCAATCAGCCCCAGCATTTT,CASSLSQVVSNQPQHF
TRBD1,TRBV6-5,.,15,TRBJ1-5,TGTGCCAGTAGTGTCAGAGGGGGCGGAAATCAGCCCCAGCATTTT,CASSVRGGGNQPQHF
.,TRBV5-4,.,15,TRBJ1-1,TGTGCCAGCAGCTTGGGGAATATCATGAACACTGAAGCTTTCTTT,CASSLGNIMNTEAFF
TRBD1,TRBV11-3,.,15,TRBJ2-2,TGTGCCAGCAGCTTAGCGACAGGGATGCTCGGGGAGCTGTTTTTT,CASSLATGMLGELFF
.,TRBV4-2,once,17,TRBJ2-2,TGTGCCAGCAGCCAAGATCAGACCGGACCGAACACCGGGGAGCTGTTTTTT,CASSQDQTGPNTGELFF
.,TRBV13,.,13,TRBJ2-7,TGTGCCAGCAGCTTAAGCCTAGATTACGAGCAGTACTTC,CASSLSLDYEQYF
.,TRBV7-9,.,13,TRBJ2-5,TGTGCCAGCAGCCAACCGACAAAAGAGACCCAGTACTTC,CASSQPTKETQYF
.,TRBV2,.,13,TRBJ2-3,TGTGCCAGCAGCGTCCCAGCCACAGATACGCAGTATTTT,CASSVPATDTQYF
TRBD2,TRBV6-1,.,16,TRBJ2-5,TGTGCCAGCAGTGGTTACACGCGGGGGGGCCTGGAGACCCAGTACTTC,CASSGYTRGGLETQYF
.,TRBV15,.,18,TRBJ2-7,TGTGCCACCAGCAGGCTTGGATTGAGGGAGATGGGCTCCTACGAGCAGTACTTC,CATSRLGLREMGSYEQYF
.,TRBV5-5,.,17,TRBJ2-2,TGTGCCAGCAGCTTGGGGGGGCCGGGACCTTACACCGGGGAGCTGTTTTTT,CASSLGGPGPYTGELFF
.,TRBV27,.,14,TRBJ2-3,TGTGCCAGCAGAGTTAGTAGCGGCACAGATACGCAGTATTTT,CASRVSSGTDTQYF
.,TRBV5-8,.,14,TRBJ2-1,TGTGCCAGCAGCTTGGAGCCGAATTACAATGAGCAGTTCTTC,CASSLEPNYNEQFF
TRBD1,TRBV7-8,.,16,TRBJ2-7,TGTGCCAGCAGCTTAGTTTCGACAGGGGGTGCGGGAGAGCAGTACTTC,CASSLVSTGGAGEQYF
.,TRBV7-9,.,12,TRBJ2-2,TGTGCCGGCAGCTTCTACACCGGGGAGCTGTTTTTT,CAGSFYTGELFF
.,TRBV18,.,13,TRBJ2-2,TGTGCCAGCTCAAGTTTAGTCACCGGGGAGCTGTTTTTT,CASSSLVTGELFF
TRBD2,TRBV7-2,.,17,TRBJ2-1,TGTGCCAGCAGCTTACCGCGGTTTGGGGGGGAATACAATGAGCAGTTCTTC,CASSLPRFGGEYNEQFF
.,TRBV5-4,.,16,TRBJ2-7,TGTGCCAGCAGCTTGGGATTTGCGGGCTTCTCCTACGAGCAGTACTTC,CASSLGFAGFSYEQYF
.,TRBV11-2,.,15,TRBJ2-7,TGTGCCAGCAGCTTGGCCGGGCCCGAGCCACGCGAGCAGTACTTC,CASSLAGPEPREQYF
TRBD1,TRBV6-1,.,14,TRBJ2-7,TGTGCCAGCAGCCCCGGGACAGAAGCCTACGAGCAGTACTTC,CASSPGTEAYEQYF
TRBD1,TRBV7-6,.,15,TRBJ2-5,TGTGCCAGCAGCTTACCGGGGACAGCACAAGAGACCCAGTACTTC,CASSLPGTAQETQYF
.,TRBV10-2,.,14,TRBJ1-5,TGCGCCAGCAGTCCGGACGGATGGAATCAGCCCCAGCATTTT,CASSPDGWNQPQHF
.,TRBV10-2,once,15,TRBJ2-2,TGCGCCAGCAGCAACAGGGAGTCCGTGGCCGGGGAGCTGTTTTTT,CASSNRESVAGELFF
.,TRBV7-6,.,14,TRBJ2-1,TGTGCCAGCAGCTTAGACAACTCCTACAATGAGCAGTTCTTC,CASSLDNSYNEQFF
.,TRBV4-1,.,13,TRBJ2-4,TGCGCCAGCAGCCTCTCCCCCCTGAACATTCAGTACTTC,CASSLSPLNIQYF
.,TRBV10-2,few,12,TRBJ1-4,TGCGCCAGCAGTCGGTCTAATGAAAAACTGTTTTTT,CASSRSNEKLFF
.,TRBV4-1,.,16,TRBJ2-2,TGCGCCAGCAGCCACCCCTTAACGGATAGGGGCCGGGAGCTGTTTTTT,CASSHPLTDRGRELFF
.,TRBV6-5,.,11,TRBJ2-1,TGTGCCAGCAGTGCCGGGGGACAGCAGTTCTTC,CASSAGGQQFF
TRBD1,TRBV5-4,.,15,TRBJ2-1,TGTGCCAGCAGCTTCAGACAGGGGTCCTACAATGAGCAGTTCTTC,CASSFRQGSYNEQFF
TRBD1,TRBV27,.,15,TRBJ1-2,TGTGCCAGCAGTTTTCGGACAGGAACTAACTATGGCTACACCTTC,CASSFRTGTNYGYTF
TRBD1,TRBV29-1,.,12,TRBJ1-2,TGCAGCGCCACAGGGGCCTTCTATGGCTACACCTTC,CSATGAFYGYTF
.,TRBV9,.,13,TRBJ2-7,TGTGCCAGCAGCGTAGGTGAAGGCTACGAGCAGTACTTC,CASSVGEGYEQYF
.,TRBV30,.,15,TRBJ1-4,TGTGCCTGGAGTTACGTGCCCGCAACTAATGAAAAACTGTTTTTT,CAWSYVPATNEKLFF
.,TRBV6-5,once,13,TRBJ1-1,TGTGCCAGCAGCCTTGGGGGGGGCACTGAAGCTTTCTTT,CASSLGGGTEAFF
TRBD2,TRBV19,once,15,TRBJ2-5,TGTGCCAGTAGAGGACTAGCGGGGGCACAAGAGACCCAGTACTTC,CASRGLAGAQETQYF
.,TRBV7-9,.,16,TRBJ2-3,TGTGCCAGCAGCAGAGAAGCCTCAGGGGACACAGATACGCAGTATTTT,CASSREASGDTDTQYF
.,TRBV5-6,once,16,TRBJ2-1,TGTGCCAGCCATAGTCCCGGGACGGCATATTACAATGAGCAGTTCTTC,CASHSPGTAYYNEQFF